The sample holds a few counts of the clone carrying this T cell receptor (beta chain). The antigen is not known. The sample is drawn from a study of T-cell memory formation after mild COVID-19. Study-wide findings and caveats: Contracting CD4+ clones sat mainly in CM and EM; CD8+ in EMRA. Nothing showed for sure that second-wave clones peaking on day 37 were SARS-CoV-2 specific.

Germline CDR1 is PRHDT and CDR2 is FYEKMQ (reference sequence). V gave up 3 bases and J gave up 0 bases; unmatched junction bases: 3. The length of the CDR3 is 17 residues. TCRdb re-derived calls from the 5' RACE reads in MiXCR, one entry per CDR3 protein. The sample records 45,000 to 55,000 distinct CDR3 sequences, roughly 9% being singletons. The V call is TRBV13, the J call TRBJ2-7; 15 positions match TRBD2. This receptor was taken from an adult woman who had mild COVID-19 (a few samples of this study predate the infection). Cell type and time point are not known. Sequenced input: PBMCs or a T cell subset sorted from them (not recorded which). The CDR3 nucleotides read TGTGCCAGCAGCTTCTGGACTAGCGGGAGGGCCTCCTACGAGCAGTACTTC. Translation gives CASSFWTSGRASYEQYF.